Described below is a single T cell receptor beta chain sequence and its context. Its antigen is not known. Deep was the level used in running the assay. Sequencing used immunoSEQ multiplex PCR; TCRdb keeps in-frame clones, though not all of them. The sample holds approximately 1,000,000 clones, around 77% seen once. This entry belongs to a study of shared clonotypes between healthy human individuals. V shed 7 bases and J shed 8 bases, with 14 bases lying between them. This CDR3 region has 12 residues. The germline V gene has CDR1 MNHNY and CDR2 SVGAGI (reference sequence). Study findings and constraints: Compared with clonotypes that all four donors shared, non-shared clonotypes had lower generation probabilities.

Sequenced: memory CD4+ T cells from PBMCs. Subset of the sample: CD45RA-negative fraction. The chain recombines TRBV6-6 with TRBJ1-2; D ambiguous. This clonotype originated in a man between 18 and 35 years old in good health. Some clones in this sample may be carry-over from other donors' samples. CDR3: CASNPRGQGYTF. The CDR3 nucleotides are TGTGCCAGCAACCCTAGAGGGCAAGGCTACACCTTC.